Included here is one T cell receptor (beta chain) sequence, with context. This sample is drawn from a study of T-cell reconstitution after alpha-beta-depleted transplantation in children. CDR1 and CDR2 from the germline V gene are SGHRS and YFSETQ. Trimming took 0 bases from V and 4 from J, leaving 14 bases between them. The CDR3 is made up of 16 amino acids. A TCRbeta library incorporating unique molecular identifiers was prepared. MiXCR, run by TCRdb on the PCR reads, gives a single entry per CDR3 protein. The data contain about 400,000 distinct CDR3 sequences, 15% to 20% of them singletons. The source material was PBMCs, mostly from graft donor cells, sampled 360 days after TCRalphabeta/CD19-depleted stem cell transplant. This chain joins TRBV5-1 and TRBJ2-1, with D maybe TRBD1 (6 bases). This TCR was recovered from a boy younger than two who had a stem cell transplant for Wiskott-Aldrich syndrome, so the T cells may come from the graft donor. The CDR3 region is CASSLERDKDYNEQFF. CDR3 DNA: TGCGCCAGCAGCTTGGAACGGGACAAAGATTACAATGAGCAGTTCTTC.